These T cell receptor beta chains were read from a single sample in a study of T cell responses to AZD1222 COVID-19 vaccine. Data came from immunoSEQ multiplex PCR; TCRdb stores just in-frame clones and leaves some out. The sample holds roughly 120,000 clones; over 75% are singletons and the top ten take roughly 3.8%. This specimen was peripheral blood, taken on day 0 of MenACWY control vaccination. These receptors were obtained from an adult in good health. CDR3s include the opening cysteine and the closing phenylalanine or tryptophan. The D gene is left open where the match is weak. A clone size is listed for some rows: how often the clone was seen (once, few, many), or a class if it is expanded.

TRBD1,TRBV7-9,TRBJ1-4,.,TGTGCCAGCAGCGTCGACAGGGGAAGTGGGGAAAAACTGTTTTTT,CASSVDRGSGEKLFF
TRBD1,TRBV2,TRBJ1-1,.,TGTGCCAGCGGGGACAGACCAATAATCACAGAAGCTTTCTTT,CASGDRPIITEAFF
.,TRBV2,TRBJ1-4,.,TGTGCCAGCAGTGAGTGGCAGGGTGCTAATGAAAAACTGTTTTTT,CASSEWQGANEKLFF
.,TRBV9,TRBJ2-3,once,TGTGCCAGCAGCCTACGACATACAACAGATACGCAGTATTTT,CASSLRHTTDTQYF
.,TRBV30,TRBJ1-2,.,TGTGCCTGGTCTCTTGGGACAAACTATGGCTACACCTTC,CAWSLGTNYGYTF
TRBD1,TRBV7-9,TRBJ1-4,.,TGTGCCAGCAGCTTAGGAGGGACAGGGAATGAAAAACTGTTTTTT,CASSLGGTGNEKLFF
.,TRBV6-5,TRBJ2-3,.,TGTGCCAGCAGTTACTCACAGCGATTAAGGACAGATACGCAGTATTTT,CASSYSQRLRTDTQYF
TRBD1,TRBV7-6,TRBJ1-2,.,TGTGCCAGCAGCTTAGCGGGTCAGGGGGACTATGGCTACACCTTC,CASSLAGQGDYGYTF
.,TRBV27,TRBJ2-7,.,TGTGCCAGCATCAATACAGGTGCCCACTCCTACGAGCAGTACTTC,CASINTGAHSYEQYF
.,TRBV7-9,TRBJ2-7,.,TGTGCCAGCAGCTTATATGACCCCGGGACGGTCGTACACTTC,CASSLYDPGTVVHF
.,TRBV7-9,TRBJ2-3,few,TGTGCCAGCAGCTTAGAAGGCCAGATATTCGCAGATACGCAGTATTTT,CASSLEGQIFADTQYF
.,TRBV11-3,TRBJ1-4,.,TGTGCCAGCAGCTTAACCGCGGGGTCCAACCGTAATGAAAAACTGTTTTTT,CASSLTAGSNRNEKLFF
.,TRBV9,TRBJ2-6,few,TGTGCCAGCAGACCAGGGTTTGGTGCTGGGGCCAACGTCCTGACTTTC,CASRPGFGAGANVLTF
TRBD1,TRBV24-1,TRBJ1-2,.,TGTGCCACCAGTGACCCGGGACAGGGTGTTGGCTACACCTTC,CATSDPGQGVGYTF
.,TRBV11-2,TRBJ1-6,few,TGTGCCAGCAGCTTAGAAGGGAAAGGATCACCCCTCCACTTT,CASSLEGKGSPLHF
.,TRBV6-6,TRBJ2-5,.,TGTGCCAGCACCCCGACATCCCCCCAAAGGGAGACCCAGTACTTC,CASTPTSPQRETQYF
TRBD1,TRBV14,TRBJ1-2,.,TGTGCCAGCAGCAAGGCGCAGGGGGCAAGTGGCTACACCTTC,CASSKAQGASGYTF
.,TRBV19,TRBJ2-2,.,TGTGCCAGTACCCCCCGGGGGCAGGCCGGGGAGCTGTTTTTT,CASTPRGQAGELFF
.,TRBV3-1/TRBV3-2,TRBJ2-3,.,TGTGCCAGCAGCCGGACCCCAGGGACGGATACGCAGTATTTT,CASSRTPGTDTQYF
TRBD1,TRBV28,TRBJ1-5,.,TGTGCCAGCAGTTTCTCCTCAGGGGGCGGCAATCAGCCCCAGCATTTT,CASSFSSGGGNQPQHF
.,TRBV24-1,TRBJ2-3,.,TGTGCCACCAGTGATTTCAGGGAGAGTCCGGATACGCAGTATTTT,CATSDFRESPDTQYF
TRBD2,TRBV4-3,TRBJ2-3,.,TGCGCCAGCAGCCAAGATCCTCCCGGGGGGGCCTCCGGAGATACGCAGTATTTT,CASSQDPPGGASGDTQYF
TRBD1,TRBV9,TRBJ1-6,.,TGTGCCAGCAGCGGGACAGGCCGGAATTCACCCCTCCACTTT,CASSGTGRNSPLHF
.,TRBV10-3,TRBJ2-5,.,TGTGCCATCAGTGAGGTTGGTGGGGAGACCCAGTACTTC,CAISEVGGETQYF
.,TRBV5-1,TRBJ1-5,.,TGCGCCAGCAGCTTGGACGGGGGCACTCAGCCCCAGCATTTT,CASSLDGGTQPQHF
.,TRBV29-1,TRBJ2-3,.,TGCAGCGGAACAGGGGGGACTACCCCCACAGATACGCAGTATTTT,CSGTGGTTPTDTQYF
.,TRBV5-5,TRBJ1-2,.,TGTGCCAGCAGCTTCCGGGACCCCGTAGCTTATGGCTACACCTTC,CASSFRDPVAYGYTF